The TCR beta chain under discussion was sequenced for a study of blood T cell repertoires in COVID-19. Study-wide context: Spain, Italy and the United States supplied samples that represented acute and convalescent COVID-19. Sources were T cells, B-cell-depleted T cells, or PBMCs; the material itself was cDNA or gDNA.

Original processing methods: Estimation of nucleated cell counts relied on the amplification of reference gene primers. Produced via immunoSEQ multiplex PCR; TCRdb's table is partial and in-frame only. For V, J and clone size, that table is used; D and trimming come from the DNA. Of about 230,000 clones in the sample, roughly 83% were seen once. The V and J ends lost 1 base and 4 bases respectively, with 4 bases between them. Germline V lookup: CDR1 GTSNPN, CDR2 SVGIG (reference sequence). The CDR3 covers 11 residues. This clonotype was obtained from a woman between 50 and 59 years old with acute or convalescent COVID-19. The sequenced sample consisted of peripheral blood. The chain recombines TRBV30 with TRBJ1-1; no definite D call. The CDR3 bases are TGTGCCTGGAGTGCGGTCACTGAAGCTTTCTTT. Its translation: CAWSAVTEAFF.